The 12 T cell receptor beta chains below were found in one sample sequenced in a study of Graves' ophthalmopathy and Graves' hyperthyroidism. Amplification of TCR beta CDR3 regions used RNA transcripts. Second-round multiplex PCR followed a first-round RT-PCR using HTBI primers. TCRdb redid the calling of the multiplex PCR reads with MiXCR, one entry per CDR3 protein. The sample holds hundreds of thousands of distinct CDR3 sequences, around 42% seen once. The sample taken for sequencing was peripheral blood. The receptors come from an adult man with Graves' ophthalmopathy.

For the CDR3, the DNA is TGTGCCAGCAGCTTAGTAACAAGGCCCTACGAGCAGTACTTC. It encodes CASSLVTRPYEQYF. This chain uses TRBV7-2 with TRBJ2-7, with no clear D. The germline CDR1 and CDR2 sequences are SGHTA and FQGNSA. Trimming left V 1 base short and J 2 bases short, with 9 bases between. The CDR3 runs 14 residues. Complete variable domain (other parts from reference TRBV7-2 and TRBJ2-7): GAGVSQSPSNKVTEKGKDVELRCDPISGHTALYWYRQSLGQGLEFLIYFQGNSAPDKSGLPSDRFSAERTGGSVSTLTIQRTQQEDSAVYLCASSLVTRPYEQYFGPGTRLTVT.

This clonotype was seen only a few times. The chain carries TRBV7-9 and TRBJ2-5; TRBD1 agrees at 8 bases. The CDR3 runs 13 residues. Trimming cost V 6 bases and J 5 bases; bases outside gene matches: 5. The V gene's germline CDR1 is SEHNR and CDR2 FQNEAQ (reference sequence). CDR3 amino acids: CASSHRDRETQYF. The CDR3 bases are TGTGCCAGCAGTCATAGGGACAGGGAGACCCAGTACTTC. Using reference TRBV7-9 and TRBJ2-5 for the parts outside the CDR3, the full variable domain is DTGVSQNPRHKITKRGQNVTFRCDPISEHNRLYWYRQTLGQGPEFLTYFQNEAQLEKSRLLSDRFSAERPKGSFSTLEIQRTEQGDSAMYLCASSHRDRETQYFGPGTRLLVL.

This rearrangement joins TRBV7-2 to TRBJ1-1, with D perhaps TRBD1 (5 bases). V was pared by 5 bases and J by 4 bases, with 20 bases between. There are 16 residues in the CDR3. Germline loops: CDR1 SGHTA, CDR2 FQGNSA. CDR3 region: CASSPSLIRAGTEAFF. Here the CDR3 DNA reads TGTGCCAGCAGCCCCTCATTGATCAGGGCGGGCACTGAAGCTTTCTTT.

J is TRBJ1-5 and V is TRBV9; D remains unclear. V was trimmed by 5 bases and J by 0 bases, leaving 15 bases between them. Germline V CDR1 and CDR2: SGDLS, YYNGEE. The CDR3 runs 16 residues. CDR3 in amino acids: CASSLGSPYSNQPQHF. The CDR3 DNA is TGTGCCAGCAGTTTAGGTTCACCATATAGCAATCAGCCCCAGCATTTT.

CDR3 amino acids: CASRIGIGDEQYF. CDR3 nucleotides: TGTGCCAGCAGGATAGGGATAGGGGACGAGCAGTACTTC. The genes are TRBV2 and TRBJ2-7, with D perhaps matching TRBD1 (5 bases). Germline lookup yields CDR1 SNHLY and CDR2 FYNNEI. V lost 6 bases to trimming and J lost 5 bases, with 14 bases between them. The CDR3 runs to 13 residues.

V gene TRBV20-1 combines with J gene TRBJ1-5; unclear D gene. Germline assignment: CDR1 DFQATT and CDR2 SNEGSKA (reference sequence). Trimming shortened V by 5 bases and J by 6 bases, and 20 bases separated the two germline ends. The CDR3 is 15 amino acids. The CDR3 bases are TGCAGTGCTCTAGGAGGGCGGGCAGGTGGTCAGCCCCAGCATTTT. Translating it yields CSALGGRAGGQPQHF.

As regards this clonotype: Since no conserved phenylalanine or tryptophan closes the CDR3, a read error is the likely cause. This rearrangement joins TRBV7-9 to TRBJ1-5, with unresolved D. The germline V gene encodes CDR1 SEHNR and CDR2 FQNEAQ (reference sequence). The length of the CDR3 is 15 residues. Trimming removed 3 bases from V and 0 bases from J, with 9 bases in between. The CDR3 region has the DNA TGTGCCAGCAGCTTGGACCTCAGTAGCAATCAGCCCCAGCATTCT. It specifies CASSLDLSSNQPQHS.

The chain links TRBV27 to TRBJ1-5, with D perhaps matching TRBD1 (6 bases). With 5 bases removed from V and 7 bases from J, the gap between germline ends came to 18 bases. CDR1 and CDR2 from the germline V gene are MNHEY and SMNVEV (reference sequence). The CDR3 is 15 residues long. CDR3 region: CASSPMTEGGQPQHF. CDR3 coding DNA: TGTGCCAGCAGTCCCATGACAGAGGGGGGGCAGCCCCAGCATTTT.

CDR3 sequence (DNA): TGTGCCAGCAGTGGCACAGGGGGCTACGAGCAGTACTTC. Amino acids: CASSGTGGYEQYF. The chain combines TRBV28 with TRBJ2-7; 8 positions agree with TRBD1. The CDR3 spans 13 residues. V lost 5 bases to trimming and J lost 3 bases; unmatched junction nucleotides: 3. The V gene's germline CDR1 is MDHEN and CDR2 SYDVKM.

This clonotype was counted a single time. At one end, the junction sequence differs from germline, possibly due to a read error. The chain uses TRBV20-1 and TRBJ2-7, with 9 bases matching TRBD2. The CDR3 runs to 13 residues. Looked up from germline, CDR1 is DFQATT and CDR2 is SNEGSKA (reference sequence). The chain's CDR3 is CSASSGRGYGQYF. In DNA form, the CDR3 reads TGCAGTGCTAGTAGCGGGAGAGGGTACGGGCAGTACTTC.

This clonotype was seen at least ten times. The chain's CDR3 is CSVPGWSYGYTF. DNA for the CDR3: TGCAGCGTTCCCGGCTGGAGCTATGGCTACACCTTC. The chain is built from TRBV29-1 and TRBJ1-2; D unresolved. Germline CDR1 reads SQVTM; CDR2 reads ANQGSEA. The CDR3 sequence is 12 residues long. Trimming took 5 bases from V and 4 from J, leaving 11 bases between them.

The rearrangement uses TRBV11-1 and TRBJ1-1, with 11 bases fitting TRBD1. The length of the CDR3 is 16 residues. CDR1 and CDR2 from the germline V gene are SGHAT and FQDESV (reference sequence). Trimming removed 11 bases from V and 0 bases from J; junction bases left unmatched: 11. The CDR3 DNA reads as TGTGCCTCCCTTCGAAGGGACAGGGGGTTGAACACTGAAGCTTTCTTT. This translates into CASLRRDRGLNTEAFF.